This entry lists 19 T cell receptor beta chains sequenced from one sample in a study of T cell repertoires in cytomegalovirus infection. TCRdb reprocessed the reads via MiXCR and lists one record per CDR3 protein. The table lists some 680,000 distinct CDR3 sequences, 35% of them singletons, with 2.5% to 3% in the top ten. Sequencing was done on a sample of PBMCs. The receptors were sampled from a human donor in good health (CMV status not recorded). Some clones in this sample may be carry-over from other donors' samples.

The chain has TRBV10-3 and TRBJ2-5; unclear D gene. The CDR3 is made up of 17 amino acids. Deletions cut 3 bases from V and 0 bases from J, with 17 bases between. CDR1 ENHRY and CDR2 SYGVKD come from the germline V gene. This CDR3 is CAISDRNSPGYQETQYF. The CDR3 nucleotides are TGTGCCATCAGTGACCGGAACTCCCCCGGGTACCAAGAGACCCAGTACTTC.

The rearrangement joins TRBV7-2 to TRBJ1-2; no definite D call. Germline V gene lookup returns CDR1 SGHTA and CDR2 FQGNSA. V was pared by 5 bases and J by 0 bases, with 16 bases between. The length of the CDR3 is 16 residues. CDR3 sequence: CASSPAPRRANYGYTF. CDR3 in DNA: TGTGCCAGCAGCCCAGCCCCCAGGAGAGCTAACTATGGCTACACCTTC.

There are a few counts of this clonotype. This rearrangement joins TRBV20-1 to TRBJ2-1; the D gene is possibly TRBD2 (6 bases). This CDR3 is 14 amino acids long. The V end lost 0 bases, the J end lost 9 bases, and 15 bases lay between the germline ends. The germline gives CDR1 DFQATT, CDR2 SNEGSKA (reference sequence). Written as DNA, the CDR3 is TGCAGTGCTAGAGATTTAGTGGGTAGCGGTGAGCAGTTCTTC. It is translated as CSARDLVGSGEQFF.

In this sample, this clonotype turned up many times. The chain employs TRBV12-3 or TRBV12-4 and TRBJ1-5; weak D call: TRBD1 (6 bases). V was clipped by 4 bases and J by 3 bases, with 10 bases between them. This CDR3 is 14 amino acids long. The chain's CDR3 is CASSSGQINQPQHF. In nucleotides, the CDR3 is TGTGCCAGCAGTTCCGGACAGATCAATCAGCCCCAGCATTTT.

This clonotype turned up a few times. The rearrangement joins TRBV19 to TRBJ2-1; 9 nucleotides align to TRBD2. CDR1 is LNHDA and CDR2 is SQIVND in the germline V gene (reference sequence). CDR3 length: 13 amino acids. Trimming at V came to 6 bases and at J to 8 bases, leaving 5 bases not matched to a gene. The CDR3 is CASRLAGTYEQFF. The CDR3 coding sequence is TGTGCCAGTAGACTAGCGGGTACATATGAGCAGTTCTTC. The full variable domain, with the rest looked up from reference TRBV19 and TRBJ2-1, is DGGITQSPKYLFRKEGQNVTLSCEQNLNHDAMYWYRQDPGQGLRLIYYSQIVNDFQKGDIAEGYSVSREKKESFPLTVTSAQKNPTAFYLCASRLAGTYEQFFGPGTRLTVL.

The CDR3 nucleotides read TGTGCCACCAAGGGTAATCAAGAGACCCAGTACTTC. Protein sequence: CATKGNQETQYF. The V gene is TRBV10-3, the J gene TRBJ2-5; no reliable D call. The CDR3 extends over 12 amino acids. CDR1 ENHRY and CDR2 SYGVKD come from the germline V gene. V lost 10 bases to trimming and J lost 2 bases, with 11 bases between them.

V gene TRBV18 combines with J gene TRBJ1-1; 7 positions match TRBD1. The CDR3 runs to 14 residues. CDR1 and CDR2 from the germline V gene are KGHSH and LQKENI. V lost 3 bases, J lost 4 bases, and 5 bases stayed unmatched. The CDR3 is CASSPNRGATEAFF. The CDR3 region has the DNA TGTGCCAGCTCACCCAACAGGGGCGCCACTGAAGCTTTCTTT.

The rearrangement links TRBV2 to TRBJ1-5, with unresolved D. CDR3 size: 13 residues. Looked up from germline, CDR1 is SNHLY and CDR2 is FYNNEI. V lost 6 bases to trimming and J lost 2 bases, with 8 bases between them. CDR3 DNA: TGTGCCAGCAGGGGGAACGGCAATCAGCCCCAGCATTTT. This codes for CASRGNGNQPQHF.

This clonotype was detected only once. The J gene is TRBJ2-7, the V gene TRBV14, with 14 bases aligning to TRBD2. CDR3 length: 19 amino acids. V dropped 3 bases and J dropped 2; count of bases not matched to a gene: 12. Per germline, CDR1 SGHDN and CDR2 FVKESK. The chain's CDR3 is CASSHTAGTSGSPTYEQYF. The DNA of the CDR3 is TGTGCCAGCAGCCATACCGCCGGGACTAGCGGGAGCCCAACCTACGAGCAGTACTTC. Filled out from reference TRBV14 and TRBJ2-7, the complete variable domain reads EAGVTQFPSHSVIEKGQTVTLRCDPISGHDNLYWYRRVMGKEIKFLLHFVKESKQDESGMPNNRFLAERTGGTYSTLKVQPAELEDSGVYFCASSHTAGTSGSPTYEQYFGPGTRLTVT.

This clonotype was counted a few times. This chain connects TRBV24-1 to TRBJ1-2; maybe TRBD1 (5 bases). CDR1 is KGHDR and CDR2 is SFDVKD in the germline V gene. The CDR3 runs to 13 residues. The ends were cut back, 3 bases at V and 4 bases at J, with 8 bases in the middle. DNA of the CDR3: TGTGCCACCAGTGATAAGACAGCCTATGGCTACACCTTC. This codes for CATSDKTAYGYTF.

This clonotype was detected a few times. This chain links TRBV27 with TRBJ1-6; D is perhaps TRBD1 (5 bases). Trimming left V 5 bases short and J 7 bases short, with 24 bases between. CDR1 and CDR2 from the germline V gene are MNHEY and SMNVEV (reference sequence). CDR3 size: 18 residues. CDR3 amino acids: CASSQGDPRRWANSPLHF. The CDR3 DNA follows: TGTGCCAGCAGTCAGGGCGATCCAAGACGGTGGGCCAATTCACCCCTCCACTTT.

Only a few counts were recorded for this clonotype. The chain combines TRBV7-9 with TRBJ2-5, with 8 positions matching TRBD2. Trimming removed 3 bases from V and 2 bases from J; junction bases left unmatched: 2. Germline values: CDR1 SEHNR, CDR2 FQNEAQ (reference sequence). The CDR3 has 14 amino acids. The CDR3 here is CASSFTSGQETQYF. Here the CDR3 DNA reads TGTGCCAGCAGCTTTACTAGCGGACAAGAGACCCAGTACTTC.

This clonotype was observed a handful of times. J is TRBJ2-3 and V is TRBV6-8; D gene ambiguous. V shed 4 bases and J shed 0 bases, with 8 bases lying between them. The germline gives CDR1 MNHGY, CDR2 SAAAGT. The CDR3 length is 14 residues. CDR3 sequence (DNA): TGTGCCAGCAGTTCTACCTTTAGCACAGATACGCAGTATTTT. Translated, it gives CASSSTFSTDTQYF.

This clonotype was seen more than once but under ten times. The V and J genes are TRBV27 and TRBJ2-5, with D perhaps matching TRBD1 or TRBD2 (5 bases each). CDR1 and CDR2 (germline): MNHEY, SMNVEV (reference sequence). The ends were cut back, 2 bases at V and 7 bases at J, with 20 bases in the middle. The CDR3 is 16 residues long. The CDR3 loop reads CASSLILGARRGTQYF. In DNA, the CDR3 is TGTGCCAGCAGTTTAATCCTCGGGGCCAGACGGGGGACCCAGTACTTC.

A few counts support this clonotype. J is TRBJ2-5 and V is TRBV6-5; D gene ambiguous. Germline CDR1 MNHEY, CDR2 SVGAGI. The CDR3 length is 17 residues. V was shortened by 0 bases and J by 1 base, with 15 bases between the two germline ends. This chain's CDR3 is CASSYSMVLSPQETQYF. CDR3 nucleotides: TGTGCCAGCAGTTACTCGATGGTCTTAAGCCCCCAAGAGACCCAGTACTTC.

This clonotype was detected a few times. The chain couples TRBV29-1 to TRBJ2-2; D possibly uses TRBD1 or TRBD2 (6 bases each). Germline V gives CDR1 SQVTM, CDR2 ANQGSEA. This CDR3 is built from 14 residues. V was clipped by 6 bases and J by 4 bases, with 15 bases between them. The CDR3 nucleotides are TGCAGCGTCCGCTCCAGGGGAGGCACCGGGGAGCTGTTTTTT. It translates to CSVRSRGGTGELFF.

V is TRBV20-1 and J is TRBJ2-1; maybe TRBD2 (6 bases). Germline V gene sequence: CDR1 DFQATT, CDR2 SNEGSKA (reference sequence). The CDR3 spans 16 residues. Trimming cost V 2 bases and J 5 bases, with 19 bases left between them. Here the CDR3 DNA reads TGCAGTGCTAGACGCCCCGGGAGACTGGGGAACAATGAGCAGTTCTTC. Amino acids: CSARRPGRLGNNEQFF.

The rearrangement links TRBV7-9 to TRBJ1-2; no reliable D call. Germline CDR1 reads SEHNR; CDR2 reads FQNEAQ (reference sequence). The CDR3 covers 13 residues. The V gene lost 5 bases and the J gene lost 4 bases, with 11 bases spanning the gap. CDR3 residues: CASSPPAVYGYTF. CDR3 sequence (DNA): TGTGCCAGCAGCCCCCCCGCCGTCTATGGCTACACCTTC.

This clonotype was seen only a few times. The rearrangement uses TRBV5-4 and TRBJ2-7; the match to TRBD2 covers 7 bases. V gave up 3 bases and J gave up 4 bases; unmatched junction bases: 10. CDR3 length: 15 residues. CDR1 SGHNT and CDR2 YYREEE come from the germline V gene (reference sequence). CDR3 in amino acids: CASSSGSRLAYEQYF. The CDR3 nucleotides read TGTGCCAGCAGCTCCGGGAGCCGACTAGCTTACGAGCAGTACTTC.